The rows below give T cell receptor beta chains drawn from one sample of a study of regulatory T cells in long-lasting Graves disease. From the multiplex PCR reads, TCRdb called clonotypes with MiXCR, one entry per CDR3 protein. The sample holds approximately 690,000 distinct CDR3 sequences; about 30% are singletons and the top ten take 35% to 55%. The sequencing here drew on peripheral blood mononuclear cells (PBMCs), taken when the disease was refractory, from a patient treated with antithyroid drugs. All receptors derive from a female donor with Graves disease. CDR3s include the opening cysteine and the closing phenylalanine or tryptophan. A D gene is named only where the DNA matches it firmly. For some rows the clone size is stated as once, few or many, or as a class when expanded; others skip it.

clone size	V gene	J gene	D gene	CDR3 protein	CDR3 DNA
-	TRBV12-3/TRBV12-4	TRBJ1-6	TRBD1	CAGSRRQGPNSPLHF	TGTGCCGGCAGTAGGCGACAGGGTCCTAATTCACCCCTCCACTTT
few	TRBV12-3/TRBV12-4	TRBJ1-5	TRBD1	CASRQGDLNQPQHF	TGTGCCAGCAGACAGGGGGACCTCAATCAGCCCCAGCATTTT
few	TRBV19	TRBJ1-2	TRBD1	CASSIVRQGAGYGYTF	TGTGCCAGTAGTATAGTCCGTCAGGGGGCGGGCTATGGCTACACCTTC
-	TRBV11-2	TRBJ1-1	-	CASSLTGGFGTEAFF	TGTGCCAGCAGCCTTACAGGTGGATTCGGGACTGAAGCTTTCTTT
few	TRBV6-2/TRBV6-3	TRBJ2-7	TRBD2	CASSYSRLAGVSYEQYF	TGTGCCAGCAGTTACTCCAGACTAGCGGGAGTCTCCTACGAGCAGTACTTC
few	TRBV2	TRBJ2-2	-	CASSMDTHTGELFF	TGTGCCAGCAGTATGGACACTCACACCGGGGAGCTGTTTTTT
many	TRBV12-3/TRBV12-4	TRBJ2-7	TRBD2	CASTNNLLAGDREQYF	TGTGCCAGCACCAACAACTTACTAGCGGGAGATCGCGAGCAGTACTTC
-	TRBV28	TRBJ1-1	TRBD1	CASSFTGQGDTEAFF	TGTGCCAGCAGTTTTACCGGACAGGGAGACACTGAAGCTTTCTTT
-	TRBV7-3	TRBJ1-6	-	CASSLTLDSPLHF	TGTGCCAGCAGCTTGACCCTTGATTCACCCCTCCACTTT
few	TRBV28	TRBJ1-2	TRBD1	CASTQGPANYGYTF	TGTGCCAGCACACAGGGGCCGGCTAACTATGGCTACACCTTC
-	TRBV11-1	TRBJ1-1	-	CASSQDAVNTEAFF	TGTGCCAGCAGCCAAGATGCTGTGAACACTGAAGCTTTCTTT
-	TRBV28	TRBJ1-2	-	CASSWGTVGEFGYTF	TGTGCCAGCAGTTGGGGGACTGTGGGGGAATTTGGCTACACCTTC
few	TRBV28	TRBJ1-2	-	CASIPNTF	TGTGCCAGCATCCCTAACACCTTC
few	TRBV11-2	TRBJ1-4	TRBD1	CASSAWTGPQKLFF	TGTGCCAGCAGCGCCTGGACAGGGCCCCAGAAACTGTTTTTT
few	TRBV7-9	TRBJ1-1	TRBD1	CASSSGQAPEAFF	TGTGCCAGCAGCTCGGGACAGGCCCCTGAAGCTTTCTTT
-	TRBV5-1	TRBJ1-1	-	CASSFETGPTEAFF	TGCGCCAGCAGCTTTGAAACAGGGCCCACTGAAGCTTTCTTT
many	TRBV12-5	TRBJ2-2	-	CASGSSGAPTGELFF	TGTGCTAGTGGTTCCAGCGGAGCCCCCACCGGGGAGCTGTTTTTT
few	TRBV6-2/TRBV6-3	TRBJ2-2	TRBD2	CASSYALAGVRDTGELFF	TGTGCCAGCAGTTACGCGCTAGCGGGAGTGCGGGACACCGGGGAGCTGTTTTTT
-	TRBV6-1	TRBJ1-5	-	CASSEGGYNGNQPQHF	TGTGCCAGCAGTGAGGGGGGGTATAATGGCAATCAGCCCCAGCATTTT
-	TRBV6-5	TRBJ1-1	-	CASSYDALAEAFF	TGTGCCAGCAGTTACGATGCTCTGGCTGAAGCTTTCTTT
-	TRBV9	TRBJ1-1	TRBD1	CASSVVDRGSTEAFF	TGTGCCAGCAGCGTAGTGGACAGGGGATCGACTGAAGCTTTCTTT
many	TRBV12-3/TRBV12-4	TRBJ2-7	TRBD1	CASRDRGGEQYF	TGTGCCAGCCGGGACAGGGGTGGCGAGCAGTACTTC
once	TRBV29-1	TRBJ1-2	-	CSVEAGHTF	TGCAGCGTTGAAGCGGGGCACACCTTC
-	TRBV9	TRBJ2-7	-	CASSKDHSYEQYF	TGTGCCAGCAGCAAGGACCATTCCTACGAGCAGTACTTC
-	TRBV20-1	TRBJ1-2	TRBD1	CSASGTGYGYTF	TGCAGTGCCTCCGGGACAGGCTATGGCTACACCTTC
-	TRBV29-1	TRBJ1-4	TRBD1	CSAMGQGNEKLFF	TGCAGCGCCATGGGACAGGGAAATGAAAAACTGTTTTTT
-	TRBV18	TRBJ2-7	-	CASSPFRYEQYF	TGTGCCAGCTCACCATTTCGGTACGAGCAGTACTTC
-	TRBV20-1	TRBJ2-1	-	CSATGLNKYNEQFF	TGCAGTGCAACGGGACTGAACAAGTACAATGAGCAGTTCTTC
many	TRBV12-3/TRBV12-4	TRBJ1-1	-	CASSLGGKVNTEAFF	TGTGCCAGCAGTTTAGGTGGGAAGGTGAACACTGAAGCTTTCTTT
few	TRBV28	TRBJ1-5	-	CASSLAAVNQPQHF	TGTGCCAGCAGTTTGGCGGCTGTGAATCAGCCCCAGCATTTT
many	TRBV10-1	TRBJ2-6	-	CASSGTASSGANVLTF	TGCGCCAGCAGCGGGACTGCGAGCTCTGGGGCCAACGTCCTGACTTTC
many	TRBV12-3/TRBV12-4	TRBJ2-7	-	CASSLVIRGGDYEQYF	TGTGCCAGCAGTTTAGTTATCAGGGGAGGTGACTACGAGCAGTACTTC
many	TRBV11-2	TRBJ2-7	TRBD2	CASSHTSGSLYEQYF	TGTGCCAGCAGCCACACTAGCGGGAGTCTCTACGAGCAGTACTTC
-	TRBV12-3/TRBV12-4	TRBJ1-3	TRBD1	CAGSLGDRVGNTIYF	TGTGCCGGCAGTTTAGGGGACAGGGTTGGAAACACCATATATTTT
-	TRBV28	TRBJ1-1	-	CASSKGLFLNTEAFF	TGTGCCAGCAGTAAGGGCCTCTTCTTGAACACTGAAGCTTTCTTT
few	TRBV2	TRBJ1-1	-	CASSGSGHTEAFF	TGTGCCAGCAGCGGTTCTGGTCACACTGAAGCTTTCTTT
many	TRBV11-1	TRBJ1-4	-	CASSSGHHTGKLFF	TGTGCCAGCAGCTCCGGACATCACACGGGAAAACTGTTTTTT
many	TRBV12-3/TRBV12-4	TRBJ1-1	-	CASSLEGGDTEAFF	TGTGCCAGCAGTTTAGAAGGGGGGGACACTGAAGCTTTCTTT
-	TRBV30	TRBJ1-5	TRBD1	CAWSRGQANQPQHF	TGTGCCTGGAGCAGGGGACAGGCGAATCAGCCCCAGCATTTT
-	TRBV7-7	TRBJ2-5	-	CASSKRPGTQETQYF	TGTGCTAGCAGTAAACGGCCGGGGACCCAAGAGACCCAGTACTTC
few	TRBV3-1	TRBJ2-5	-	CASSQDRGQETQYF	TGTGCCAGCAGCCAAGATCGAGGTCAAGAGACCCAGTACTTC
-	TRBV12-3/TRBV12-4	TRBJ2-2	TRBD1	CASSHRDRGPSTGELFF	TGTGCCAGCAGTCACCGGGACAGGGGGCCAAGCACCGGGGAGCTGTTTTTT
-	TRBV6-1	TRBJ2-5	-	CASKWRGETQYF	TGTGCCAGCAAGTGGAGGGGAGAGACCCAGTACTTC
-	TRBV29-1	TRBJ2-7	-	CSVADSYEQYF	TGCAGCGTTGCGGATAGCTACGAGCAGTACTTC
-	TRBV6-1	TRBJ1-5	-	CASSERSNQPQHF	TGTGCCAGCAGTGAAAGAAGCAATCAGCCCCAGCATTTT
-	TRBV6-5	TRBJ1-4	TRBD1	CASSYSRGLREKLFF	TGTGCCAGCAGTTACTCGAGGGGGCTGAGGGAAAAACTGTTTTTT
-	TRBV3-1	TRBJ2-2	TRBD2	CASSQEGAGGPNTGELFF	TGTGCCAGCAGCCAAGAGGGAGCGGGAGGGCCTAACACCGGGGAGCTGTTTTTT
many	TRBV2	TRBJ1-1	-	CAGGDTEAFF	TGTGCCGGAGGGGACACTGAAGCTTTCTTT
few	TRBV29-1	TRBJ1-1	-	CSVKGEGAEAFF	TGCAGCGTAAAGGGGGAGGGTGCTGAAGCTTTCTTT
-	TRBV10-3	TRBJ1-6	-	CAISEGAHYNSPLHF	TGTGCCATCAGTGAGGGGGCTCATTATAATTCACCCCTCCACTTT
-	TRBV29-1	TRBJ1-1	TRBD1	CSVGGTGVIAFF	TGCAGCGTTGGAGGGACAGGGGTGATAGCTTTCTTT
-	TRBV7-2	TRBJ2-3	-	CASSLLSRATDTQYF	TGTGCCAGCAGCTTATTATCCAGGGCCACAGATACGCAGTATTTT
-	TRBV15	TRBJ2-2	-	CATSMGFANTGELFF	TGTGCCACCAGCATGGGTTTCGCGAACACCGGGGAGCTGTTTTTT
once	TRBV6-2/TRBV6-3	TRBJ1-2	-	CASSRAGNYGYTF	TGTGCCAGCAGTCGGGCGGGGAACTATGGCTACACCTTC
-	TRBV12-3/TRBV12-4	TRBJ2-7	TRBD2	CASKHSGRIFWQYF	TGTGCCAGCAAACATAGCGGGAGGATATTTTGGCAGTACTTC
-	TRBV5-4	TRBJ2-3	-	CASSLAGSASTDTQYF	TGTGCCAGCAGCTTGGCGGGTAGTGCTAGCACAGATACGCAGTATTTT
-	TRBV30	TRBJ2-2	TRBD2	CAWGGGLATGELFF	TGTGCCTGGGGGGGGGGGTTGGCCACCGGGGAGCTGTTTTTT
few	TRBV10-3	TRBJ1-4	TRBD1	CAISSRLAGGAGTNEKLFF	TGTGCCATCAGTTCTCGACTTGCAGGGGGCGCGGGGACTAATGAAAAACTGTTTTTT
few	TRBV3-1	TRBJ1-4	-	CASSQDDEKLFF	TGTGCCAGCAGCCAAGATGATGAAAAACTGTTTTTT
-	TRBV27	TRBJ2-1	TRBD2	CASSFTSGLAGGYNEQFF	TGTGCCAGCAGTTTTACCTCGGGACTAGCGGGGGGTTACAATGAGCAGTTCTTC